This T cell receptor (beta chain) was recorded in a study of blood T cells in healthy people across ages. Study-level points and caveats: Higher diversity, along with more naive CD4+ cells, distinguished long-lived donors from aged donors.

A word on this clonotype: Its antigen is not known.

The donors, all healthy, were Caucasians living in Russia, aged roughly 6 to 100. Alongside a J-beta primer mix, a sample-barcoded 5' primer served in a second PCR lasting about 7 to 12 cycles. All cDNA molecules were each tagged by a template-switch adaptor with 12 random nucleotides. Samples each returned at least 3 million CDR3-containing paired-end reads. MiXCR was run by TCRdb on the 5' RACE reads, yielding one entry per CDR3 protein. This sample yields about 940,000 distinct CDR3 sequences, of which 45% to 50% are seen a single time; roughly 13% belongs to the top ten. The source of this sequence is a man aged 25-45 years in good health. Sequencing used blood.

The CDR3 loop is CASSLQRGQALYEQYF. In DNA, the CDR3 is TGTGCCAGCAGTTTACAACGAGGACAGGCACTCTACGAGCAGTACTTC. The chain links TRBV27 to TRBJ2-5; 7 bases map to TRBD1. The J call may be wrong; the DNA end is better matched by TRBJ2-7. The CDR3 runs 16 residues. Germline V CDR1 and CDR2: MNHEY, SMNVEV (reference sequence).